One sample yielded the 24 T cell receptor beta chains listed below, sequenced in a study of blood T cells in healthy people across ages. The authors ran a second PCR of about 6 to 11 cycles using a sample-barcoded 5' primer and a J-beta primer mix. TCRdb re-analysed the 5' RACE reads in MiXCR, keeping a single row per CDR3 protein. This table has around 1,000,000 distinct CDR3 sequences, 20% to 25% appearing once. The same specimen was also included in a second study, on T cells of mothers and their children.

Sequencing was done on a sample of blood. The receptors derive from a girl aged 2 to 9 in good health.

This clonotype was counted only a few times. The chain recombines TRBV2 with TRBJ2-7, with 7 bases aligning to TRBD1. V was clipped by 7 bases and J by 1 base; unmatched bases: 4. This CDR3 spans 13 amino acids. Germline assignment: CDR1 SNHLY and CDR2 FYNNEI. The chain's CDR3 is CASKRTGSYEQYF. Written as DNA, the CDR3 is TGTGCCAGCAAGAGGACAGGTTCCTACGAGCAGTACTTC.

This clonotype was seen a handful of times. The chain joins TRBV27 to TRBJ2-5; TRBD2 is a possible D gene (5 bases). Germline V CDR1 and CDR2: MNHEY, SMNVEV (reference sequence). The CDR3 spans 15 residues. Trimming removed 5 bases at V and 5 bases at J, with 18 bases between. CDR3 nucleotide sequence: TGTGCCAGCAGTCTTCAGGCGTACGGACTGGAGACCCAGTACTTC. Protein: CASSLQAYGLETQYF.

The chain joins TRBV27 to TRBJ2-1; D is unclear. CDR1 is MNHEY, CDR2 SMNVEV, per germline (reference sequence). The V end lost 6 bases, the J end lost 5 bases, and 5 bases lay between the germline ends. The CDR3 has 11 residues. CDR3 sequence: CASRSNNEQFF. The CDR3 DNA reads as TGTGCCAGCAGATCCAACAATGAGCAGTTCTTC.

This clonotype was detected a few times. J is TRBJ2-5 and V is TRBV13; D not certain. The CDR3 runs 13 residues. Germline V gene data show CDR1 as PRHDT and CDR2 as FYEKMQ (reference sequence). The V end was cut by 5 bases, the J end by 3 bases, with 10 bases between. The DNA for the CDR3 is TGTGCCAGCAGCCCCAGACCTGAAGAGACCCAGTACTTC. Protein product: CASSPRPEETQYF.

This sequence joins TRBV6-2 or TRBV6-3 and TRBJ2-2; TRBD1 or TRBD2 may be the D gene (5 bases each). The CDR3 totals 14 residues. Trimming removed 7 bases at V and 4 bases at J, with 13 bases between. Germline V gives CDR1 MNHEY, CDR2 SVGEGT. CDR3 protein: CASTYGTSTGELFF. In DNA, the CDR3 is TGTGCCAGCACCTACGGGACCAGCACCGGGGAGCTGTTTTTT.

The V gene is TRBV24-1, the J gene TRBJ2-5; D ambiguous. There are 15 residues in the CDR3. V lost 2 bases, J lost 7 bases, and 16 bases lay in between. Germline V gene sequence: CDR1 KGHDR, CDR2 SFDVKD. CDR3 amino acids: CATSDSGALGGTQYF. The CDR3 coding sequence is TGTGCCACCAGTGATTCAGGCGCGTTAGGCGGGACCCAGTACTTC.

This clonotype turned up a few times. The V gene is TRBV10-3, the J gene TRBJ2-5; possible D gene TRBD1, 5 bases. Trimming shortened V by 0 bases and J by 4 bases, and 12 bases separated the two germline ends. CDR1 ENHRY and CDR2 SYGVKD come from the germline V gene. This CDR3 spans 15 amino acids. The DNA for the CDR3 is TGTGCCATCAGTGAGTCAAGCAGGGAACGAGAGACCCAGTACTTC. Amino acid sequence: CAISESSRERETQYF.

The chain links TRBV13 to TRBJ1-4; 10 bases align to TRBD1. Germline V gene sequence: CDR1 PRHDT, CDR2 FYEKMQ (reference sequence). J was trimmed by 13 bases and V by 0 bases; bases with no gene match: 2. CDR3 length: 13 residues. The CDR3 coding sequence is TGTGCCAGCAGCTTAGGAGGACAGGGGGGACTGTTTTTT. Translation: CASSLGGQGGLFF.

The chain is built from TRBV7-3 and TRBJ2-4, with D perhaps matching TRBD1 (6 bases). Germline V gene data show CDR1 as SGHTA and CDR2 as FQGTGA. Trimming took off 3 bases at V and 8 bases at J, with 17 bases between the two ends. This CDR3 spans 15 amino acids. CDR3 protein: CASSFSRDNEDIQYF. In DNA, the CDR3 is TGTGCCAGCAGCTTCTCCAGGGACAATGAAGACATTCAGTACTTC.

The CDR3, as DNA: TGTGCCAGCAGCCAGGACAGCCCGGGTTTCGGCGGTGAAAAACTGTTTTTT. Translating it yields CASSQDSPGFGGEKLFF. The chain uses TRBV28 and TRBJ1-4, with D possibly TRBD1 on 6 matching bases. This CDR3 has 17 amino acids. Trimming removed 6 bases at V and 7 bases at J, with 24 bases between. Germline CDR1 and CDR2: MDHEN and SYDVKM.

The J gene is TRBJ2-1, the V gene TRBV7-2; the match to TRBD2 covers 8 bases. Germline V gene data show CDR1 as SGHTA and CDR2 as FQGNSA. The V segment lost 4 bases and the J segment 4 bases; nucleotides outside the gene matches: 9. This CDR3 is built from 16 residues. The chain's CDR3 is CASSSSGGVLYNEQFF. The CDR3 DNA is TGTGCCAGCAGCTCGAGCGGGGGCGTCCTTTACAATGAGCAGTTCTTC.

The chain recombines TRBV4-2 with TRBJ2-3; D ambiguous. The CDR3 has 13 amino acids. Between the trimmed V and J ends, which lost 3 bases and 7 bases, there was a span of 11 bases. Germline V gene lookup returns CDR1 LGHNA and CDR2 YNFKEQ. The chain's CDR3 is CASSQSAENTQYF. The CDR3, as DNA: TGTGCCAGCAGCCAGTCCGCCGAAAATACGCAGTATTTT.

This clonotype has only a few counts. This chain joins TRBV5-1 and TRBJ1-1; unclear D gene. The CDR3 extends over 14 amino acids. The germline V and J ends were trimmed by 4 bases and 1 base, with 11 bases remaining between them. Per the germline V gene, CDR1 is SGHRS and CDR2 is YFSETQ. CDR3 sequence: CASSDGSTNTEAFF. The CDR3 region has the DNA TGCGCCAGCAGCGACGGGAGTACGAACACTGAAGCTTTCTTT.

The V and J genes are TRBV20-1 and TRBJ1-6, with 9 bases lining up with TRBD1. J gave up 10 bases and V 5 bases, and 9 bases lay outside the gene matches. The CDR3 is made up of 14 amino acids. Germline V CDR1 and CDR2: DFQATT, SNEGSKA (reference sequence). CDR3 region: CSARPGQGYSPLHF. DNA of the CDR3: TGCAGTGCTCGTCCGGGACAGGGCTACTCACCCCTCCACTTT.

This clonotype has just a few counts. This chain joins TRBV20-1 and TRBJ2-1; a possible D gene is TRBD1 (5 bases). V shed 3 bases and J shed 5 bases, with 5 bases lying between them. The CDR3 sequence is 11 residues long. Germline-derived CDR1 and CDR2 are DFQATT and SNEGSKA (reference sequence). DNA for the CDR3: TGCAGTGCTAGGGGGCACAATGAGCAGTTCTTC. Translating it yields CSARGHNEQFF.

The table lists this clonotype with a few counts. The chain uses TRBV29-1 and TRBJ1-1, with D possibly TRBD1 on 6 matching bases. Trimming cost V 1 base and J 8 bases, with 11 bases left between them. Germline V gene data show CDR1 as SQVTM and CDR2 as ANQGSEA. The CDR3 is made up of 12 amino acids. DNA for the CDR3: TGCAGCGTTGAAGGGGCAGGGGAAGAAGCTTTCTTT. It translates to CSVEGAGEEAFF.

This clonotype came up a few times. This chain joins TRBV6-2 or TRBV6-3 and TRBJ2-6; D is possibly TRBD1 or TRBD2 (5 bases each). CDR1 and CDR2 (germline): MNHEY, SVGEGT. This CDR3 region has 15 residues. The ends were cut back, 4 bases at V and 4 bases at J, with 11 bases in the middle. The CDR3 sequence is CASSLPGAGANVLTF. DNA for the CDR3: TGTGCCAGCAGTTTGCCCGGGGCCGGGGCCAACGTCCTGACTTTC.

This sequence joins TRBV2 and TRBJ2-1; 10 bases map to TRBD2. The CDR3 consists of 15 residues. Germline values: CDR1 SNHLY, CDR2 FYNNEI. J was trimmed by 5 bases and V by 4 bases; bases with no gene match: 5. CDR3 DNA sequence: TGTGCCAGCAGTGGAGTAGCGGGGGGCCACAATGAGCAGTTCTTC. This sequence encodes CASSGVAGGHNEQFF.

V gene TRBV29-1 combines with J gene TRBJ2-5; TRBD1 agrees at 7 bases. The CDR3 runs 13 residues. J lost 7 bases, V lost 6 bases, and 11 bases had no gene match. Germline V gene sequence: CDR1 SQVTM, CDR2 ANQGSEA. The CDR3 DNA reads TGCAGCGTGGAACACAGGGGACCCCTGACCCAGTACTTC. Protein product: CSVEHRGPLTQYF.

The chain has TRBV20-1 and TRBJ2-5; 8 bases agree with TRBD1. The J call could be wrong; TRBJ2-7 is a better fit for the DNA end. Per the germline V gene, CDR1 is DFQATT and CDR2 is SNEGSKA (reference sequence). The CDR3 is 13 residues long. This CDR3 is CSSRDDRGHEQYF. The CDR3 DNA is TGCAGTAGTAGGGACGACAGGGGACACGAGCAGTACTTC.

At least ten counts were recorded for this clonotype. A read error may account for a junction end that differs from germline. CDR3 region: CASRQAFNEQFF. The CDR3 DNA reads as TGTGCCAGCAGACAAGCCTTTAATGAGCAGTTCTTC. This chain links TRBV4-2 with TRBJ2-1; D is uncertain. The CDR3 runs to 12 residues. The germline gives CDR1 LGHNA, CDR2 YNFKEQ.

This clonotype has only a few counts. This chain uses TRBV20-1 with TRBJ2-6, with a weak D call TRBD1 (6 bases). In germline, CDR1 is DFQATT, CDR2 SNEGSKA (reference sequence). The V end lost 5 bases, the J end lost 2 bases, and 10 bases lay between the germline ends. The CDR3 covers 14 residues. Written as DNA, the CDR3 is TGCAGTGCTTCCAAGGGGGCTGGGGCCAACGTCCTGACTTTC. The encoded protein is CSASKGAGANVLTF.

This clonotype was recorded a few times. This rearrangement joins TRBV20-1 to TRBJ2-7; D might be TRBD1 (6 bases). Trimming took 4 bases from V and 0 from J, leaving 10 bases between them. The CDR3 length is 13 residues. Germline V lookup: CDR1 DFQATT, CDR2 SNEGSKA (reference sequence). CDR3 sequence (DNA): TGCAGTGCTAAGAGGACAGACTCCTACGAGCAGTACTTC. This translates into CSAKRTDSYEQYF.

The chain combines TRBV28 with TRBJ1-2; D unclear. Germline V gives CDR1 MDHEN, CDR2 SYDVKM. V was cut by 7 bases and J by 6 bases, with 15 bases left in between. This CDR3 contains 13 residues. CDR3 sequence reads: CASIPRWRNGYTF. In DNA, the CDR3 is TGTGCCAGCATCCCACGATGGAGGAATGGCTACACCTTC.